This TCR beta chain comes out of a study of CD4 and CD8 cells across lung adenocarcinoma regions. Localized lung adenocarcinoma, a non-small cell lung cancer, affected the donors. Unmatched junction bases numbered 17, after V lost 6 bases and J lost 13 bases. The CDR3 runs 14 residues. Looked up from germline, CDR1 is MNHNS and CDR2 is SASEGT. This clonotype is termed medium-sized. TCRdb reprocessed the PCR reads with MiXCR, giving one entry per CDR3 protein. Here the sample spans some 16,000 distinct CDR3 sequences, around 50% being singletons. Source material: CD8+ T cells from the center of a lung tumor. This TCR was sampled from a female donor with lung adenocarcinoma. The CD4 and CD8 labels of this study may be unreliable. J is TRBJ2-5 and V is TRBV6-1, with TRBD2 matching 7 bases. CDR3 region: CASRVAQGLAVLYF. CDR3 DNA sequence: TGTGCCAGCAGGGTAGCCCAGGGTCTAGCGGTCTTGTACTTC.